A single sample is the source of the 3 T cell receptor beta chains below, sequenced in a study of patients and donors after allogeneic stem cell transplantation. TCRdb processed the RT-PCR reads anew with MiXCR; each CDR3 protein has one entry. The sample lists about 960,000 distinct CDR3 sequences, more than 15% occurring once. The sequenced sample was blood, either unsorted or a sorted T cell fraction (not recorded which). Receptors originate from a human donor who was either an allogeneic HSCT recipient or a stem cell or donor lymphocyte infusion donor (not recorded which). It is not recorded whose cells these are; they may come from a transplant donor.

The table lists this clonotype with many counts. The chain carries TRBV5-1 and TRBJ2-6; 9 bases are a match to TRBD1. The V gene's germline CDR1 is SGHRS and CDR2 YFSETQ. The CDR3 loop spans 14 amino acids. Trimming removed 7 bases from V and 1 base from J; junction bases left unmatched: 0. The CDR3 loop is CASGQGSGANVLTF. The CDR3 DNA reads as TGCGCCAGCGGACAGGGGTCTGGGGCCAACGTCCTGACTTTC.

This chain uses TRBV7-6 with TRBJ2-3; possibly TRBD1 for D (5 bases). Trimming took 5 bases from V and 5 from J, leaving 8 bases between them. The CDR3 length is 12 residues. Germline V gene lookup returns CDR1 SGHVS and CDR2 FNYEAQ. CDR3 sequence: CASSPDRDTQYF. CDR3 DNA: TGTGCCAGCAGCCCAGACAGAGATACGCAGTATTTT.

This chain links TRBV11-2 with TRBJ1-2; D perhaps matches TRBD1 (5 bases). Germline V CDR1 and CDR2: SGHAT, FQNNGV. V lost 0 bases and J 4 bases, leaving 9 bases between the germline ends. This CDR3 is built from 14 residues. CDR3 in amino acids: CASSLDSTVYGYTF. The CDR3 region has the DNA TGTGCCAGCAGCTTAGATTCGACAGTCTATGGCTACACCTTC.